Following are 25 T cell receptor beta chains from one sample sequenced in a study of PD-1 blockade in classical Hodgkin lymphoma. Described time point: newly diagnosed, previously untreated cHL patient sample. Researchers used magnetic negative selection to pull out pure CD4+ T cells from thawed PBMCs. Measured with immunoSEQ multiplex PCR; TCRdb has only the in-frame clones, and not every one. This sample has fewer than 40,000 clones, with around 89% found just once. Sequences were obtained from CD4+ T cells from blood. The origin of the receptors is a human donor with classical Hodgkin lymphoma.

This clone was detected only a few times. In the same sample, other DNA sequences code for this CDR3. J is TRBJ1-2 and V is TRBV6-5, with 11 positions matching TRBD1. J was trimmed by 3 bases and V by 6 bases; bases with no gene match: 6. CDR1 MNHEY and CDR2 SVGAGI come from the germline V gene. The CDR3 sequence is 15 residues long. The CDR3 sequence: CASRPWTGGYYGYTF. DNA of the CDR3: TGTGCCAGCAGACCATGGACAGGGGGCTACTATGGCTACACCTTC.

V gene TRBV7-8 combines with J gene TRBJ2-7; D remains ambiguous. Germline CDR1 reads SGHVS; CDR2 reads FQNEAQ. The CDR3 spans 14 residues. Trimming removed 4 bases from V and 0 bases from J, with 10 bases in between. The CDR3 region is CASSYLLSSYEQYF. The CDR3 bases are TGTGCCAGCAGCTATTTGCTGAGCTCCTACGAGCAGTACTTC.

This clone occurred once. The rearrangement links TRBV11-2 to TRBJ1-1, with TRBD1 as a possible D gene (5 bases). Germline values: CDR1 SGHAT, CDR2 FQNNGV. The CDR3 sequence is 14 residues long. Trimming shortened V by 5 bases and J by 0 bases, and 10 bases separated the two germline ends. CDR3 protein: CASSGTRVNTEAFF. DNA for the CDR3: TGTGCCAGCAGCGGGACGAGGGTGAACACTGAAGCTTTCTTT.

The chain joins TRBV27 to TRBJ2-3; D is unclear. V lost 0 bases and J 2 bases, leaving 12 bases between the germline ends. CDR1 is MNHEY, CDR2 SMNVEV, per germline (reference sequence). The CDR3 spans 16 residues. The CDR3 spells CASSLSFVYPTDTQYF. The CDR3 coding sequence is TGTGCCAGCAGTTTATCGTTTGTCTATCCCACAGATACGCAGTATTTT.

The chain links TRBV27 to TRBJ1-1; unclear D gene. Germline V gives CDR1 MNHEY, CDR2 SMNVEV (reference sequence). V lost 0 bases to trimming and J lost 1 base, with 9 bases between them. The CDR3 runs to 15 residues. The CDR3 region has the DNA TGTGCCAGCAGTTTATCGGTTTGGGAGAACACTGAAGCTTTCTTT. The encoded protein is CASSLSVWENTEAFF.

The chain uses TRBV6-5 and TRBJ2-3, with D uncertain. The CDR3 is 13 residues long. V was trimmed by 6 bases and J by 3 bases, leaving 10 bases between them. Germline assignment: CDR1 MNHEY and CDR2 SVGAGI. The DNA for the CDR3 is TGTGCCAGCAGCCCCCCCGATACAGATACGCAGTATTTT. Residues: CASSPPDTDTQYF.

The rearrangement uses TRBV9 and TRBJ2-1; TRBD2 matches at 7 bases. CDR3 size: 15 residues. The germline gives CDR1 SGDLS, CDR2 YYNGEE. J lost 2 bases, V lost 4 bases, and 6 bases had no gene match. CDR3 nucleotide sequence: TGTGCCAGCAGCTATAGCGGGCGTACCTACAATGAGCAGTTCTTC. Amino acid sequence: CASSYSGRTYNEQFF.

This sequence joins TRBV5-6 and TRBJ2-7; TRBD1 matches 7 bases. CDR3 size: 15 residues. J gave up 0 bases and V 4 bases, and 7 bases lay outside the gene matches. Germline CDR1 reads SGHDT; CDR2 reads YYEEEE. CDR3 in DNA: TGTGCCAGCAGCCTGGGACAGACTCCCTCCTACGAGCAGTACTTC. Translating it yields CASSLGQTPSYEQYF.

The V gene is TRBV28, the J gene TRBJ2-3, with a weak D call TRBD1 (6 bases). The CDR3 covers 15 residues. The V end was cut by 6 bases, the J end by 0 bases, with 13 bases between. Per the germline V gene, CDR1 is MDHEN and CDR2 is SYDVKM. The DNA for the CDR3 is TGTGCCAGCAGGGGACACACGTCTAGCACAGATACGCAGTATTTT. Protein sequence: CASRGHTSSTDTQYF. Looking up the rest from reference TRBV28 and TRBJ2-3 gives the full variable domain: DVKVTQSSRYLVKRTGEKVFLECVQDMDHENMFWYRQDPGLGLRLIYFSYDVKMKEKGDIPEGYSVSREKKERFSLILESASTNQTSMYLCASRGHTSSTDTQYFGPGTRLTVL.

This chain connects TRBV7-9 to TRBJ1-4; weak D call: TRBD1 (5 bases). CDR1 and CDR2 (germline): SEHNR, FQNEAQ (reference sequence). The ends were cut back, 2 bases at V and 0 bases at J, with 7 bases in the middle. The CDR3 extends over 15 amino acids. CDR3 residues: CASSLQGATNEKLFF. In DNA, the CDR3 is TGTGCCAGCAGCTTACAGGGTGCAACTAATGAAAAACTGTTTTTT.

This clone has more than one count but fewer than ten. The chain carries TRBV4-2 and TRBJ1-4; D perhaps matches TRBD1 (6 bases). There are 14 residues in the CDR3. Germline-derived CDR1 and CDR2 are LGHNA and YNFKEQ. Trimming removed 4 bases from V and 8 bases from J, with 14 bases in between. The CDR3 DNA is TGTGCCAGCAGCCCGTGGGGGGCTTGGGAAAAACTGTTTTTT. Translating gives CASSPWGAWEKLFF.

The rearrangement uses TRBV5-1 and TRBJ2-1, with 12 nucleotides matching TRBD2. Per germline, CDR1 SGHRS and CDR2 YFSETQ. This CDR3 is 15 amino acids long. With 4 bases clipped from V and 6 bases from J, the junction kept 5 bases outside the gene matches. CDR3 region: CASSPTSGGLNEQFF. CDR3 DNA sequence: TGCGCCAGCAGCCCCACTAGCGGGGGGCTCAATGAGCAGTTCTTC.

The chain joins TRBV7-9 to TRBJ2-5, with D hard to call. CDR1 and CDR2 from the germline V gene are SEHNR and FQNEAQ (reference sequence). Trimming took off 2 bases at V and 2 bases at J, with 15 bases between the two ends. This CDR3 has 16 amino acids. The CDR3 is CASSLTESLLQETQYF. The CDR3 DNA sequence: TGTGCCAGCAGCTTAACTGAATCCTTACTGCAAGAGACCCAGTACTTC.

V gene TRBV7-2 combines with J gene TRBJ2-5; 12 nucleotides agree with TRBD2. Germline values: CDR1 SGHTA, CDR2 FQGNSA. CDR3 length equals 19 residues. V shed 2 bases, J shed 2 bases, and the junction held 12 bases outside the gene matches. The CDR3 nucleotides are TGTGCCAGCAGCTTAACGCTAGCGGGAGGGGGTTTGGGGCAAGAGACCCAGTACTTC. This codes for CASSLTLAGGGLGQETQYF.

V is TRBV6-6 and J is TRBJ1-4, with 11 bases lining up with TRBD1. Germline CDR1 is MNHNY and CDR2 is SVGAGI (reference sequence). The CDR3 contains 15 residues. J lost 10 bases, V lost 2 bases, and 6 bases had no gene match. The CDR3 DNA reads as TGTGCCAGCAGTTACGCGGACAGGGGGCAGAGAAAACTGTTTTTT. It encodes CASSYADRGQRKLFF.

V is TRBV4-3 and J is TRBJ2-7, with 7 positions matching TRBD1. Germline V gene sequence: CDR1 LGHNA, CDR2 YSLEER. CDR3 length equals 14 residues. V trimming: 4 bases; J trimming: 1 base; junction bases outside the gene matches: 4. In DNA, the CDR3 is TGCGCCAGCAGCCTTACAGGGGCATCCTACGAGCAGTACTTC. As protein: CASSLTGASYEQYF.

This chain links TRBV14 with TRBJ1-1, with TRBD1 matching over 8 bases. With 5 bases clipped from V and 11 bases from J, the junction kept 10 bases outside the gene matches. The CDR3 consists of 13 residues. Per the germline V gene, CDR1 is SGHDN and CDR2 is FVKESK. For the CDR3, the DNA is TGTGCCAGCAGCGGCGACAGGGGTCTTGTTGCTTTCTTT. Protein: CASSGDRGLVAFF.

This clone has only a few counts. Compared with germline, one end of the junction differs, possibly owing to a read error. For the CDR3, the DNA is TGTGCCAGTCGGTGGCCGCTCTCCGACGAGCAGTACTTC. It codes for CASRWPLSDEQYF. This chain uses TRBV6-1 with TRBJ2-7; D uncertain. The CDR3 totals 13 residues. Germline V CDR1 and CDR2: MNHNS, SASEGT.

V gene TRBV9 combines with J gene TRBJ2-7, with TRBD2 matching over 8 bases. The V gene end was trimmed by 0 bases and the J gene end by 10 bases; junction bases not matched to a gene: 9. CDR3 length: 14 amino acids. CDR1 and CDR2 (germline): SGDLS, YYNGEE. CDR3 DNA sequence: TGTGCCAGCAGCGTAGCTTTAGCGGGGTCGTCACAGTACTTC. It encodes CASSVALAGSSQYF.

The J gene is TRBJ2-2, the V gene TRBV14; 14 bases are a match to TRBD2. J gave up 4 bases and V 4 bases, and 14 bases lay outside the gene matches. CDR1 SGHDN and CDR2 FVKESK come from the germline V gene. The CDR3 runs to 20 residues. The CDR3 spells CASSRLAGLAGEGATGELFF. DNA for the CDR3: TGTGCCAGCAGCCGACTAGCGGGACTAGCGGGAGAGGGGGCCACCGGGGAGCTGTTTTTT.

The chain recombines TRBV5-1 with TRBJ2-7, with 7 bases that match TRBD1. J gave up 3 bases and V 1 base, and 4 bases lay outside the gene matches. This CDR3 contains 14 residues. Germline V gives CDR1 SGHRS, CDR2 YFSETQ. The CDR3 nucleotides read TGCGCCAGCAGCTTGTCACAGGGGATCTACGAGCAGTACTTC. This codes for CASSLSQGIYEQYF.

The chain couples TRBV5-4 to TRBJ2-3; 7 nucleotides align to TRBD1. Germline trimming cut 4 bases from V and 3 bases from J; bases unmatched to any gene: 11. This CDR3 has 16 residues. Germline lookup yields CDR1 SGHNT and CDR2 YYREEE (reference sequence). CDR3 loop: CASSPVTGMGTDTQYF. The CDR3, as DNA: TGTGCCAGCAGCCCAGTGACAGGGATGGGAACAGATACGCAGTATTTT.

This rearrangement joins TRBV15 to TRBJ2-3; D tentatively reads TRBD1 or TRBD2 (5 bases each). Trimming took 1 base from V and 1 from J, leaving 15 bases between them. CDR1 LNHNV and CDR2 YYDKDF come from the germline V gene (reference sequence). This CDR3 contains 17 residues. The CDR3 sequence is CATSRGGRGVGTDTQYF. The CDR3 DNA sequence: TGTGCCACCAGCAGAGGGGGGAGAGGGGTTGGCACAGATACGCAGTATTTT.

This chain uses TRBV10-2 with TRBJ1-3; perhaps TRBD1 as D (6 bases). CDR1 and CDR2 from the germline V gene are WSHSY and SAAADI. The CDR3 length is 14 residues. The V and J ends lost 6 bases and 1 base respectively, with 10 bases between them. In nucleotides, the CDR3 is TGCGCCAGCAGGCCAACAGGGTCTGGAAACACCATATATTTT. Translated, it gives CASRPTGSGNTIYF.

The chain joins TRBV5-5 to TRBJ2-5, with TRBD1 identical over 11 bases. The CDR3 runs 14 residues. V was pared by 4 bases and J by 8 bases, with 7 bases of the junction left unmatched. CDR1 SGHKS and CDR2 YYEKEE come from the germline V gene (reference sequence). The DNA of the CDR3 is TGTGCCAGCAGCCCTGGACAGGGGGCAGGAACCCAGTACTTC. It encodes CASSPGQGAGTQYF.